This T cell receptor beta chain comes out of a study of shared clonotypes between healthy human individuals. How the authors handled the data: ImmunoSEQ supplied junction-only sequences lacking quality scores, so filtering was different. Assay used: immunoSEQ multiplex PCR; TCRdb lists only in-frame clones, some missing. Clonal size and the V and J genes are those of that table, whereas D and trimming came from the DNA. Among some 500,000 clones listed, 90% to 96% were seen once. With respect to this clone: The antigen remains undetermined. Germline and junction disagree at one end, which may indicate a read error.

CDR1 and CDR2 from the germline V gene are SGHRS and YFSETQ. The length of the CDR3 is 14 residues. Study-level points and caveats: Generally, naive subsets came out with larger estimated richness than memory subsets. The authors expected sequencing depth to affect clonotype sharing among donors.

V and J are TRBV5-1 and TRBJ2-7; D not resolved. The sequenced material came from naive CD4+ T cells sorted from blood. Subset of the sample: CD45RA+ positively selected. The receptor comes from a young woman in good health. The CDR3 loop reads CASSLDGYFYGQYF. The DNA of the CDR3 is TGCGCCAGCAGCTTGGACGGTTACTTCTACGGGCAGTACTTC.